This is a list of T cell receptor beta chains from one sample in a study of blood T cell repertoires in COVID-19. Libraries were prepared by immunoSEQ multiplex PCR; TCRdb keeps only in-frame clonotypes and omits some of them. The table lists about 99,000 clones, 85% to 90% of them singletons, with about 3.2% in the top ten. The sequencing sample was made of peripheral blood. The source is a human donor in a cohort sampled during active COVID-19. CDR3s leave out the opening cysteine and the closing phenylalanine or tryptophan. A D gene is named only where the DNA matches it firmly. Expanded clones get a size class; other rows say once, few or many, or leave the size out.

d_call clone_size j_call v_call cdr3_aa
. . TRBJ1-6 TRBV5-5 ASSPGTPGVNSPLH
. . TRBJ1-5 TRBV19 ASSIRLKDDSNQPQH
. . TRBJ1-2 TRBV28 ASSFVAPRAGNGYT
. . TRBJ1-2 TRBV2 ASSSDSWGSYT
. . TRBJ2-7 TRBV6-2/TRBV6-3 ASSRRSYEQY
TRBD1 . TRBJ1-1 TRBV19 ASSSPGQMNTEAF
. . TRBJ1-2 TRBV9 ASSALVGVHYGYT
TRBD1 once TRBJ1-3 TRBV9 ASSVAQGVSGNTIY
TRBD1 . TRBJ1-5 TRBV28 ASSLSGGQISNQPQH
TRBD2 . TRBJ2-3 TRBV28 ASSYSGSTPSTDTQY
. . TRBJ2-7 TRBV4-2 ASSPRGASSYEQY
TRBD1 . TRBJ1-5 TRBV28 ASSQPGGSNQPQH
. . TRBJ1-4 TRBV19 ASRILNEKLF
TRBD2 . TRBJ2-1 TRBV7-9 ARSGLADNEQF
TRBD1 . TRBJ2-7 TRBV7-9 ASSFGQGLTYEQY
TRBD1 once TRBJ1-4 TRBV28 ATHLGQGAEKLF
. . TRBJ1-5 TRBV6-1 ASSERRALGH
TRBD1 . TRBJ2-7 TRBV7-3 ASSPTGSYEQY
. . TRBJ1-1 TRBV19 ASSIRGGGTEAF
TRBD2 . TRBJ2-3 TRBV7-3 ASSLSASGGADTQY
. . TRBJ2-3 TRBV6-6 ASSRDFADTQY
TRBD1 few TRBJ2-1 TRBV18 ASSFMGQGINEQF
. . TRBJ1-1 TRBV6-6 ASSPQGFTEAF
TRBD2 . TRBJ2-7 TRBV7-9 ASSLLRVAGTEQY
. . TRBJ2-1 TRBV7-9 ASSRGVYNEQF
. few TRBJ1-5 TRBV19 ASSIVGVDQPQH
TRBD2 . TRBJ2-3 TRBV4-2 ASSHLTSGSTDTQY
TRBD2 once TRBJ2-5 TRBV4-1 ASLPRPGLGEQETQY
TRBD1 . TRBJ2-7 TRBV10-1 ASSLGQGKNEQY
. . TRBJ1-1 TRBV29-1 SVWAPEWDTEAF
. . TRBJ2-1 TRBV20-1 SASSGVAYNEQF
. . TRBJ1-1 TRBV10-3 AISDPWGRANTEAF
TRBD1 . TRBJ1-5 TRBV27 ASSPGQGRDQPQH
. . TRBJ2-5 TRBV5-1 ASSLRQGLETQY
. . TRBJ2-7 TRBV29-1 SVESGTPREQY
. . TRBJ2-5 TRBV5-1 ASSLGHLQETQY
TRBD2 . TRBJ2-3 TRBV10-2 ASRGEGTSGRTDTQY
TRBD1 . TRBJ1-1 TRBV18 ASSPNEQGREAF
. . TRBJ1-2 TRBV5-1 ASSLVGFNSERGYT
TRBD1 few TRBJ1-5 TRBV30 AWSNGQGILVGQPQH
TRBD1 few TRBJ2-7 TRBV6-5 ASSPGQAPEQY
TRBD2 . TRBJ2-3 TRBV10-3 ATQDPGGPTDTQY
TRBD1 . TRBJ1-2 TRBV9 ASSVTGQGGHYGYT
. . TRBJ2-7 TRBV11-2 ASSWDLRGEQY
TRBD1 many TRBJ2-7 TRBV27 ASSPATGTLYEQY
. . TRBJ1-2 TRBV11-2 ASTPGGGVNYGYT
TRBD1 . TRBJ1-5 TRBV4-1 ASSPTDRGGNQPQH
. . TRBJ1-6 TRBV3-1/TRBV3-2 ASSQGASYNSPLH
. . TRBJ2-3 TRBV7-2 ASSPALGDTQY
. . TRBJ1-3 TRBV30 ARNGDSGNTIY
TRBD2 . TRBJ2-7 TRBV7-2 ASSFSRTSPIEQY
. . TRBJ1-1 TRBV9 ASSATSNTEAF
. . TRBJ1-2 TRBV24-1 ATSDPTANYGYT
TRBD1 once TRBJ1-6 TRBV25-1 ASSEAGGYSPLH
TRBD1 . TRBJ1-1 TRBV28 ASRGQVESEAF
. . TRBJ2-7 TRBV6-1 ASSETGDSSYEQY
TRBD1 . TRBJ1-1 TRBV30 AWYRGPRNTEAF
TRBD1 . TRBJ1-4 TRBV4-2 ASSQPMGQFYNEKLF
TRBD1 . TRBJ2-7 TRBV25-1 ASSEHRGDRYEQY
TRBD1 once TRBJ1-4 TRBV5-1 ASHAGTGREKLF